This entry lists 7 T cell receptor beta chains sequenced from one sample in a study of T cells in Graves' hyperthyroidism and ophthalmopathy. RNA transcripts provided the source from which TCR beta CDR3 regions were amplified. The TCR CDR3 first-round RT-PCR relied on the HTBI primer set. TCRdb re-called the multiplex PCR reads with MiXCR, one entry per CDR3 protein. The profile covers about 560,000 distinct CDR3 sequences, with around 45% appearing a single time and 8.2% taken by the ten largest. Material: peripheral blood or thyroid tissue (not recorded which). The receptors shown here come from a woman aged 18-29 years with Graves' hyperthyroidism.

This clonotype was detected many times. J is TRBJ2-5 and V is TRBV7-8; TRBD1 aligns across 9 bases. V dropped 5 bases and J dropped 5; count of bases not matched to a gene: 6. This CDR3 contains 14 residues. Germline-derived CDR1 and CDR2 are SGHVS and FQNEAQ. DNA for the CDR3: TGTGCCAGCAGCCGTACAGGGGGCACCGAGACCCAGTACTTC. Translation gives CASSRTGGTETQYF.

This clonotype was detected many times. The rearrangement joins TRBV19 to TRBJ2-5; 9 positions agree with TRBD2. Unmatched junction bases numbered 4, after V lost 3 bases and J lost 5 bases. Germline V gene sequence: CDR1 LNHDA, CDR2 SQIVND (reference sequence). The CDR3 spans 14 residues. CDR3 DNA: TGTGCCAGTAGTATTAGCGGGAGAGATGAGACCCAGTACTTC. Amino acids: CASSISGRDETQYF.

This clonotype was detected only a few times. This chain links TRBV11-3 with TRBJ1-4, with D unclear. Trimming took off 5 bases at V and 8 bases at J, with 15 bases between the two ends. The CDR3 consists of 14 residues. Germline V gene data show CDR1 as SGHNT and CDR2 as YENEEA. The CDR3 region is CASSRTSKREKLFF. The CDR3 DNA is TGTGCCAGCAGCCGAACCTCTAAGCGGGAAAAACTGTTTTTT.

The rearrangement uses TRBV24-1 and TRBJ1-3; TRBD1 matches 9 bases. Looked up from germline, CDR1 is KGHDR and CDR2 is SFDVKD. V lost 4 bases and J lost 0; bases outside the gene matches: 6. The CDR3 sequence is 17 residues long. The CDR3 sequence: CATSDSGTGPSGNTIYF. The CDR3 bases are TGTGCCACCAGTGACTCCGGGACAGGGCCCTCTGGAAACACCATATATTTT.

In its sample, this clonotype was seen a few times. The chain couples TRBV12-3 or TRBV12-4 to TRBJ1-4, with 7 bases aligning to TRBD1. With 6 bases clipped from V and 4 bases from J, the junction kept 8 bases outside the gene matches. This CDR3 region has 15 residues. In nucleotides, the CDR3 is TGTGCCAGCAGACCACGGGACAGCCGTAATGAAAAACTGTTTTTT. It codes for CASRPRDSRNEKLFF.

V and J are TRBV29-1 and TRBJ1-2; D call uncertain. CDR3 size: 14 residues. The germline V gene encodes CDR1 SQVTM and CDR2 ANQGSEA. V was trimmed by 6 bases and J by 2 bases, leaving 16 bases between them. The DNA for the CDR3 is TGCAGCGTAAATGGTATGGCGGTGAACTATGGCTACACCTTC. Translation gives CSVNGMAVNYGYTF.

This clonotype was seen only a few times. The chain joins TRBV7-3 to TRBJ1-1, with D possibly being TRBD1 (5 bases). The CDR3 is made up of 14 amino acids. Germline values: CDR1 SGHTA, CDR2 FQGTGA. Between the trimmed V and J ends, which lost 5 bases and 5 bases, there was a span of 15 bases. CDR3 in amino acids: CASSHGTGRTEAFF. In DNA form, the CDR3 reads TGTGCCAGCAGCCACGGGACCGGAAGGACTGAAGCTTTCTTT.